This T cell receptor (beta chain) was sequenced during a study of cytomegalovirus exposure and HLA in healthy donors. Study as a whole: Roughly 85 million unique TCRs from HLA-typed donors were held in an early release of data.

PCR amplification relied on 60 Vbeta primers (plus 13 Jbeta primers). Libraries were prepared by immunoSEQ multiplex PCR; TCRdb keeps only in-frame clonotypes and omits some of them. Of about 150,000 clones listed, roughly three fifths were seen once; the top ten hold approximately 6.5%. Germline lookup yields CDR1 SGHNT and CDR2 YYREEE (reference sequence). CDR3 size: 15 residues. V was pared by 3 bases and J by 10 bases, with 15 bases of the junction left unmatched. Study-wide points: Later genetic work tied a missense DCLRE1C variant to beta-chain V and J trimming.

In the case of this clone: Its target is unknown.

The sequence derives from a woman aged 55-75 years in good health and CMV-seronegative. The sequenced material came from PBMCs. The chain couples TRBV5-4 to TRBJ1-1; 7 positions agree with TRBD1. In nucleotides, the CDR3 is TGTGCCAGCAGCTGGGCGCGGACAGGTAATCTGCCAGCTTTCTTT. Its translation is CASSWARTGNLPAFF.